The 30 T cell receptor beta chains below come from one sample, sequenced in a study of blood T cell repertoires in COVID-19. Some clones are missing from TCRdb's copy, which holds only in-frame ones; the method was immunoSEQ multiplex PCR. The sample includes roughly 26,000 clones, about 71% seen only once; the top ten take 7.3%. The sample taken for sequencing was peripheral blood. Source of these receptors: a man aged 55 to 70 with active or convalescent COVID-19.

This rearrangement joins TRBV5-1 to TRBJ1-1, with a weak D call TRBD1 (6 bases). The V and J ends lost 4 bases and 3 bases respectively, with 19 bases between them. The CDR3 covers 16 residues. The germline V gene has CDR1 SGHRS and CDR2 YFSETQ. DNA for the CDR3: TGCGCCAGCAGCAGGGCAGTGGGGGCGCGTTACACTGAAGCTTTCTTT. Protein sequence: CASSRAVGARYTEAFF.

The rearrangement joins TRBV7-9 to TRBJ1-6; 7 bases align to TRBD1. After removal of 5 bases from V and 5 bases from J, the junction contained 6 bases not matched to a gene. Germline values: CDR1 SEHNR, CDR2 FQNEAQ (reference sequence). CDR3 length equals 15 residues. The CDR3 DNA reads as TGTGCCAGCAGCACCAACCAGGGGGATAATTCACCCCTCCACTTT. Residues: CASSTNQGDNSPLHF.

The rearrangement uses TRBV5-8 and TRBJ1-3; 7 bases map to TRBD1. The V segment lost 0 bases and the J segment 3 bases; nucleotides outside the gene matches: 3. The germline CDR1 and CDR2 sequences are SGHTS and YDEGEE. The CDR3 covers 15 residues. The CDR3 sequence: CASSLGQGGGNTIYF. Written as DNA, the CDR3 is TGTGCCAGCAGCTTGGGACAGGGTGGTGGAAACACCATATATTTT.

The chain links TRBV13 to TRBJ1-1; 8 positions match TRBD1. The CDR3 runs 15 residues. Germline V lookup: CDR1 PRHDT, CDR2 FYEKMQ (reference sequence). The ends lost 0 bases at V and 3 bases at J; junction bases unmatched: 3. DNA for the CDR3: TGTGCCAGCAGCTTAGGACAGGGGGGGGACACTGAAGCTTTCTTT. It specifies CASSLGQGGDTEAFF.

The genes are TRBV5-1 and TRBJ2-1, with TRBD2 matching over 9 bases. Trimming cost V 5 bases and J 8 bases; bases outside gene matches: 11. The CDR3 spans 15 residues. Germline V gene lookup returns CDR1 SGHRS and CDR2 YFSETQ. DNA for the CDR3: TGCGCCAGCAGTGGCGGGAGGGCCCAATCCTATGAGCAGTTCTTC. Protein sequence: CASSGGRAQSYEQFF.

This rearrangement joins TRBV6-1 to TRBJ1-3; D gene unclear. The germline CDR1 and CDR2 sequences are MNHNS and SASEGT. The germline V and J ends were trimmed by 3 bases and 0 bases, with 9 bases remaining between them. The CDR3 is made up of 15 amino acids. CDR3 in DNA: TGTGCCAGCAGTGATAACCGGTACTCTGGAAACACCATATATTTT. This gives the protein CASSDNRYSGNTIYF.

The CDR3 is CASSLAQGQGMTEAFF. CDR3 in DNA: TGCGCCAGCAGCTTGGCCCAGGGACAGGGGATGACTGAAGCTTTCTTT. The chain joins TRBV5-1 to TRBJ1-1; TRBD1 aligns across 10 bases. This CDR3 is built from 16 residues. Germline-derived CDR1 and CDR2 are SGHRS and YFSETQ. After removal of 0 bases from V and 5 bases from J, the junction contained 7 bases not matched to a gene.

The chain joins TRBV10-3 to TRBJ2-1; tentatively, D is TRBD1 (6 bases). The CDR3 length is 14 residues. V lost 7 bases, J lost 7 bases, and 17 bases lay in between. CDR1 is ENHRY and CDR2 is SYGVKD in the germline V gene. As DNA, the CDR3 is TGTGCCATCACCGCAGGGGCTGGGCGGAATGAGCAGTTCTTC. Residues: CAITAGAGRNEQFF.

The CDR3 reads CASSPGQGRSPLHF. For the CDR3, the DNA is TGTGCCAGCAGTCCAGGACAGGGGAGATCACCCCTCCACTTT. The rearrangement joins TRBV7-9 to TRBJ1-6, with 9 positions matching TRBD1. The CDR3 extends over 14 amino acids. J lost 10 bases, V lost 6 bases, and 7 bases had no gene match. Germline V gives CDR1 SEHNR, CDR2 FQNEAQ (reference sequence).

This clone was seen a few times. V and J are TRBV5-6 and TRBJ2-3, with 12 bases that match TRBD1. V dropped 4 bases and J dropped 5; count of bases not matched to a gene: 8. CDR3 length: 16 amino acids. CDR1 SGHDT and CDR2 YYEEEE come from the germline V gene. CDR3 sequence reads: CASSEYRDRGLDTQYF. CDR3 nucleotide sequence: TGTGCCAGCAGCGAATACAGGGACAGGGGGCTAGATACGCAGTATTTT. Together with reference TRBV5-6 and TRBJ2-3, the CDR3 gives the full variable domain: DAGVTQSPTHLIKTRGQQVTLRCSPKSGHDTVSWYQQALGQGPQFIFQYYEEEERQRGNFPDRFSGHQFPNYSSELNVNALLLGDSALYLCASSEYRDRGLDTQYFGPGTRLTVL.

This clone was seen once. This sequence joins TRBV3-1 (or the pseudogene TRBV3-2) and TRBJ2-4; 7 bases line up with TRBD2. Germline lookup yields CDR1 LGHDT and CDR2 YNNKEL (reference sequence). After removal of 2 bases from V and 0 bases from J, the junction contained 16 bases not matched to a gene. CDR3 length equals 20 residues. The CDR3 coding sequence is TGTGCCAGCAGCCAAAGTCCCCCCAGCGGGGCTTCACTAGCCAAAAACATTCAGTACTTC. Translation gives CASSQSPPSGASLAKNIQYF.

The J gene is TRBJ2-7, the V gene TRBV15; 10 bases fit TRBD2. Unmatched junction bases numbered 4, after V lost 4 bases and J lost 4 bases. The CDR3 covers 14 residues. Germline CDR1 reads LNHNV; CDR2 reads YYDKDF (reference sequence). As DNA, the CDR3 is TGTGCCACCAGCACCCGGACTAGCGGTTACGAGCAGTACTTC. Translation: CATSTRTSGYEQYF.

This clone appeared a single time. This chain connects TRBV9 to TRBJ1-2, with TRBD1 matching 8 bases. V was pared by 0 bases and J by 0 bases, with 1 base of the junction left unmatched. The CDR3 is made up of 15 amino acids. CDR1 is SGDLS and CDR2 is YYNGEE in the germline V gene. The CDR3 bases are TGTGCCAGCAGCGTAGGACAGGGGACTAACTATGGCTACACCTTC. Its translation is CASSVGQGTNYGYTF.

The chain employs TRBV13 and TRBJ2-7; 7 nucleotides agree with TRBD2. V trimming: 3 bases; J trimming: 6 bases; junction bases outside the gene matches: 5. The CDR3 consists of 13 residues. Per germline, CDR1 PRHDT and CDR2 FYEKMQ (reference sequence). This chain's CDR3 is CASSLLGGIEQYF. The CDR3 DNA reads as TGTGCCAGCAGCTTGCTCGGGGGGATCGAGCAGTACTTC.

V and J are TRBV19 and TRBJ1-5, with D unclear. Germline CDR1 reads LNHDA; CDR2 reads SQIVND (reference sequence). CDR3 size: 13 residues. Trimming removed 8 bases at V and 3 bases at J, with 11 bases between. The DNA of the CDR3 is TGTGCCAGTTGCCCTCGAGACAATCAGCCCCAGCATTTT. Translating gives CASCPRDNQPQHF.

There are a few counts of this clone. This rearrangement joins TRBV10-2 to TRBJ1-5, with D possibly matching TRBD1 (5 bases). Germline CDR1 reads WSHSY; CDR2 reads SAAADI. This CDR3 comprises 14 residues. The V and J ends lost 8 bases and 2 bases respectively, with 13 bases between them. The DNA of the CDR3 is TGCGCCAGCGGGGGGAGGGCTGGCAATCAGCCCCAGCATTTT. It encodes CASGGRAGNQPQHF.

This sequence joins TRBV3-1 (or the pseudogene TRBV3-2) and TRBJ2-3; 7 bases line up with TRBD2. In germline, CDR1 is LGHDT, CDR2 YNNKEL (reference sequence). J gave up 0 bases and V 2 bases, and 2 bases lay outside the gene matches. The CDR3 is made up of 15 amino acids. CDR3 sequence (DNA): TGTGCCAGCAGCCAACTAGCGGCTAGCACAGATACGCAGTATTTT. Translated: CASSQLAASTDTQYF.

CDR3 in DNA: TGTGCCAGCAGCTTAAGGACAAACATGAACACTGAAGCTTTCTTT. Amino acid sequence: CASSLRTNMNTEAFF. This chain joins TRBV9 and TRBJ1-1; D possibly corresponds to TRBD1 (5 bases). Germline V gene sequence: CDR1 SGDLS, CDR2 YYNGEE. Trimming pared 4 bases from V and 0 bases from J, leaving 13 bases between. The CDR3 is 15 amino acids.

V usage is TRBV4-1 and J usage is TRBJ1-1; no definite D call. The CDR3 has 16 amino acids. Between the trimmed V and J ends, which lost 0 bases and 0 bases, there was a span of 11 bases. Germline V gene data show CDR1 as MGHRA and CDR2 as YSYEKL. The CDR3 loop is CASSQDRPGMNTEAFF. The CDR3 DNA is TGCGCCAGCAGCCAAGATCGGCCGGGAATGAACACTGAAGCTTTCTTT.

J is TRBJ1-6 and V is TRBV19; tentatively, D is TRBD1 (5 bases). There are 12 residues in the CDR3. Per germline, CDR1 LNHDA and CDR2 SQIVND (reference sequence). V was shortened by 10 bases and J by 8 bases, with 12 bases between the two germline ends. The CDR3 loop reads CATSLTDSPLHF. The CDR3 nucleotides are TGTGCCACCTCGCTGACAGATTCACCCCTCCACTTT. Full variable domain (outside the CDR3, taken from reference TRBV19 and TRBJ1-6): DGGITQSPKYLFRKEGQNVTLSCEQNLNHDAMYWYRQDPGQGLRLIYYSQIVNDFQKGDIAEGYSVSREKKESFPLTVTSAQKNPTAFYLCATSLTDSPLHFGNGTRLTVT.

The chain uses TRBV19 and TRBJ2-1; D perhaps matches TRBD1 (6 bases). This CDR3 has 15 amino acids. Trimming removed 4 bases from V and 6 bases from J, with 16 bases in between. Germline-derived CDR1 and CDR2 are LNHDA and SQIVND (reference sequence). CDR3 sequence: CASSTPGVGFNEQFF. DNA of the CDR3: TGTGCCAGTAGTACTCCAGGGGTAGGATTCAATGAGCAGTTCTTC.

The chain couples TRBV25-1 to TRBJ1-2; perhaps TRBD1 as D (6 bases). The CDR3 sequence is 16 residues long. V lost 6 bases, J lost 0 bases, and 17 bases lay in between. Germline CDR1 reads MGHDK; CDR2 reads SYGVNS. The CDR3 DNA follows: TGTGCCAGCAGGGGGACAACAATCATGGCTAACTATGGCTACACCTTC. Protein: CASRGTTIMANYGYTF.

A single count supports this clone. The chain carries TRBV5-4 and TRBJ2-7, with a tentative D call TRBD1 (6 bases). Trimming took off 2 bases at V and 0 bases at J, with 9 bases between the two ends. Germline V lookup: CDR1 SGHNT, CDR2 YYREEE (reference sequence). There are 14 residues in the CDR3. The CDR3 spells CASSLQGRSYEQYF. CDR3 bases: TGTGCCAGCAGCTTACAGGGACGCTCCTACGAGCAGTACTTC.

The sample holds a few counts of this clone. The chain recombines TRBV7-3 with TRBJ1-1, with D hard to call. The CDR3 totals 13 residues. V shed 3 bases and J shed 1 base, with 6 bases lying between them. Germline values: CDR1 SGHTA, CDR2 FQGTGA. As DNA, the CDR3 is TGTGCCAGCAGCTTGGGCCAGAACACTGAAGCTTTCTTT. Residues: CASSLGQNTEAFF.

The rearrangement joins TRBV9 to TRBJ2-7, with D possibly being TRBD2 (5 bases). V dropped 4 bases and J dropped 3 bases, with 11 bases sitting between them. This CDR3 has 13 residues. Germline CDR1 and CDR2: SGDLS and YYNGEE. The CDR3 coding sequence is TGTGCCAGCAGCCCAAGCGGATTCTACGAGCAGTACTTC. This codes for CASSPSGFYEQYF.

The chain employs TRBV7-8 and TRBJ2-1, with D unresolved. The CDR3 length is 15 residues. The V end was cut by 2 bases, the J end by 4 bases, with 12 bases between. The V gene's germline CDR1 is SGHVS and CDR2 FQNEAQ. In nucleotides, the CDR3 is TGTGCCAGCAGCTTAATCGGCGGCGCATACAATGAGCAGTTCTTC. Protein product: CASSLIGGAYNEQFF.

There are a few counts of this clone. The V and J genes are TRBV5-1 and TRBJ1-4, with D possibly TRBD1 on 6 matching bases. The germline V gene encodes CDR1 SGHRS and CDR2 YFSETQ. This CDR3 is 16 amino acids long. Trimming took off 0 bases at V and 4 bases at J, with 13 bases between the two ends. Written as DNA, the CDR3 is TGCGCCAGCAGCTTGGTCTTTGGCAGGGGTAATGAAAAACTGTTTTTT. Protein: CASSLVFGRGNEKLFF. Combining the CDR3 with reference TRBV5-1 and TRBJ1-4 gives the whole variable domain KAGVTQTPRYLIKTRGQQVTLSCSPISGHRSVSWYQQTPGQGLQFLFEYFSETQRNKGNFPGRFSGRQFSNSRSEMNVSTLELGDSALYLCASSLVFGRGNEKLFFGSGTQLSVL.

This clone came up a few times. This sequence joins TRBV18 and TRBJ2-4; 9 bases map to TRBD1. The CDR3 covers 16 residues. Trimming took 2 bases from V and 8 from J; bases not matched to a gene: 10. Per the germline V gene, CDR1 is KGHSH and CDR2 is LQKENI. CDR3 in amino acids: CASSPSGQGFSYIQYF. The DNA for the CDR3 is TGTGCCAGCTCACCATCCGGACAGGGGTTTTCTTACATTCAGTACTTC.

The CDR3 reads CASSLGQDSYNEQFF. In nucleotides, the CDR3 is TGTGCCAGCTCACTTGGACAGGATAGCTACAATGAGCAGTTCTTC. The chain links TRBV18 to TRBJ2-1; 7 nucleotides line up with TRBD1. CDR1 is KGHSH, CDR2 LQKENI, per germline. Trimming took 4 bases from V and 3 from J; bases not matched to a gene: 6. This CDR3 contains 15 residues.

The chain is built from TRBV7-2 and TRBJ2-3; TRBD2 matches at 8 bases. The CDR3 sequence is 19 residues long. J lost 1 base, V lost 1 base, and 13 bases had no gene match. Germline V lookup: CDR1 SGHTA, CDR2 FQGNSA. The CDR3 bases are TGTGCCAGCAGCTTAGTTCTTGTGCGGGGGGCCCTAGGCACAGATACGCAGTATTTT. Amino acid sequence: CASSLVLVRGALGTDTQYF.